The 10 T cell receptor beta chains listed next were all sequenced from one sample in a study of high-grade serous ovarian cancer treatment subgroups. The repertoire was sequenced with immunoSEQ multiplex PCR; TCRdb's copy has only in-frame clones and lacks some. The data show 7,500 to 10,000 clones, with about 80% seen just once and around 6% held by the top ten. Tumor samples were obtained before definitive surgery or chemotherapy. What was sequenced was tumor tissue. The origin of the receptors is a human donor with high-grade serous ovarian cancer.

The gene calls are TRBV6-5 and TRBJ2-7, with 9 nucleotides matching TRBD1. This CDR3 comprises 14 residues. From germline, CDR1 is MNHEY and CDR2 SVGAGI. Germline trimming cut 6 bases from V and 6 bases from J; bases unmatched to any gene: 9. DNA for the CDR3: TGTGCCAGCAGGTCAACAGGGGGCGCGGGCGAGCAGTACTTC. Translating it yields CASRSTGGAGEQYF.

The rearrangement links TRBV7-9 to TRBJ2-3; TRBD2 matches 13 bases. This CDR3 has 16 amino acids. Germline CDR1 is SEHNR and CDR2 is FQNEAQ (reference sequence). V shed 6 bases and J 4 bases; nucleotides not matched to a gene: 7. CDR3 region: CASSSRLAGGPDTQYF. The CDR3 nucleotides are TGTGCCAGCAGTTCAAGACTAGCGGGGGGCCCAGATACGCAGTATTTT.

This rearrangement joins TRBV5-8 to TRBJ1-2; D gene uncertain. CDR1 SGHTS and CDR2 YDEGEE come from the germline V gene. This CDR3 is 13 amino acids long. V lost 2 bases and J lost 6, with 11 bases in between. CDR3 sequence (DNA): TGTGCCAGCAGCTTTAGGACTTATCATGGCTACACCTTC. Translating gives CASSFRTYHGYTF.

The chain combines TRBV19 with TRBJ2-5; D not certain. V lost 5 bases, J lost 2 bases, and 12 bases lay in between. This CDR3 has 14 amino acids. CDR1 and CDR2 (germline): LNHDA, SQIVND (reference sequence). In DNA form, the CDR3 reads TGTGCCAGTAGTCCACGGTCGGGTCAAGAGACCCAGTACTTC. This sequence encodes CASSPRSGQETQYF.

The chain links TRBV5-1 to TRBJ2-7, with TRBD1 matching over 9 bases. There are 13 residues in the CDR3. CDR1 and CDR2 from the germline V gene are SGHRS and YFSETQ. The ends lost 6 bases at V and 0 bases at J; junction bases unmatched: 1. The CDR3 nucleotides read TGCGCCAGCACGACAGGGGGCTCCTACGAGCAGTACTTC. Protein product: CASTTGGSYEQYF.

This clone is categorized as hyperexpanded (1% or more). The chain carries TRBV7-6 and TRBJ1-6, with TRBD1 matching over 7 bases. This CDR3 comprises 16 residues. With V trimmed by 2 bases and J by 5 bases, 6 bases remained unmatched. The germline CDR1 and CDR2 sequences are SGHVS and FNYEAQ. CDR3: CASSLSVGTDNSPLHF. The DNA for the CDR3 is TGTGCCAGCAGCTTATCAGTCGGGACAGATAATTCACCCCTCCACTTT.

The chain combines TRBV2 with TRBJ1-3, with D unclear. CDR3 length: 15 residues. Trimming removed 3 bases at V and 1 base at J, with 10 bases between. The germline V gene encodes CDR1 SNHLY and CDR2 FYNNEI. Written as DNA, the CDR3 is TGTGCCAGCAGTGATCAGACTGCATCTGGAAACACCATATATTTT. Its protein is CASSDQTASGNTIYF.

The chain recombines TRBV7-9 with TRBJ2-3, with a weak D call TRBD1 (6 bases). The CDR3 totals 15 residues. Germline CDR1 is SEHNR and CDR2 is FQNEAQ (reference sequence). Trimming took off 5 bases at V and 2 bases at J, with 14 bases between the two ends. CDR3: CASSPRTVLTDTQYF. The CDR3 DNA sequence: TGTGCCAGCAGCCCGCGGACAGTTCTCACAGATACGCAGTATTTT.

The chain couples TRBV5-6 to TRBJ2-7; 9 nucleotides line up with TRBD2. Germline-derived CDR1 and CDR2 are SGHDT and YYEEEE. The trim removed 5 bases at V and 5 bases at J, leaving 14 bases unmatched. CDR3 length: 16 residues. CDR3 nucleotides: TGTGCCAGCAGTCCGCCCCCTGGGCTAGCGGGGAACGAGCAGTACTTC. Residues: CASSPPPGLAGNEQYF.

J is TRBJ2-5 and V is TRBV28, with D perhaps matching TRBD1 (6 bases). This CDR3 region has 16 residues. From germline, CDR1 is MDHEN and CDR2 SYDVKM. V lost 4 bases, J lost 2 bases, and 17 bases lay in between. The CDR3 DNA reads TGTGCCAGCAGTTCCCCGATGGGGGCCGCTCAAGAGACCCAGTACTTC. Translation gives CASSSPMGAAQETQYF. The entire variable domain, with the rest obtained from reference TRBV28 and TRBJ2-5, is as follows: DVKVTQSSRYLVKRTGEKVFLECVQDMDHENMFWYRQDPGLGLRLIYFSYDVKMKEKGDIPEGYSVSREKKERFSLILESASTNQTSMYLCASSSPMGAAQETQYFGPGTRLLVL.